This record covers a single T cell receptor beta chain. This clonotype has a single count. Its cognate antigen has yet to be identified. No much larger clonotype is one base removed from it; base qualities were not supplied. A lone read is weak support. The V and J ends are trimmed by 11 bases and 1 base, leaving 17 bases between them. From the germline V gene, CDR1 is MNHEY and CDR2 is SVGAGI. The CDR3, from cysteine to phenylalanine, totals 14 residues. The entry retains the CDR3 DNA only, 42 bases that are in frame from base 1. Libraries were prepared through PCR. Sequencing instrument: Illumina HiSeq 2000. TCRdb reprocessed the public reads (quality trimming at Q25 with fastp, clone calling with MiXCR) and kept in-frame beta chains. Identical CDR3 proteins give one entry, which carries the most common genes and DNA. The sample table shows roughly 100,000 distinct CDR3 sequences, and roughly 51% are seen once. The top ten clones comprise roughly an eighth of the sample.

This sample is drawn from a study of CDR3 diversity in severe acne (dated by TCRdb to between 2019 and 2020). The V and J genes are TRBV6-5 and TRBJ2-5; no D gene call is confident. Material: blood. The receptor's source is a male donor with acne. For the CDR3, the sequence is CAGSDTGAQETQYF. The DNA is as follows: TGTGCCGGAAGCGACACCGGCGCCCAAGAGACCCAGTACTTC.